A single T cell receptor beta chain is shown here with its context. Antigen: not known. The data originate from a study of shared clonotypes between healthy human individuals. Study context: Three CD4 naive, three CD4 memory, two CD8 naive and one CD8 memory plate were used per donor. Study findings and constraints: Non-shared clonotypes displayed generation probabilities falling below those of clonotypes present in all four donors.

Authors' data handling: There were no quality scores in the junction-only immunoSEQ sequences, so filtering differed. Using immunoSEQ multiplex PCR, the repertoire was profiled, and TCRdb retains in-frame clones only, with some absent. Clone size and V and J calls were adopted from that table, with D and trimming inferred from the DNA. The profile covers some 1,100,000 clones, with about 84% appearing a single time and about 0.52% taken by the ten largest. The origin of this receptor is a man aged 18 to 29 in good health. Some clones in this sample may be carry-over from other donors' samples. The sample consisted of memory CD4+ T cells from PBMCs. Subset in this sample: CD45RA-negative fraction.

CDR3 in DNA: TGTGCCAGCAGTTCAATCGAGGGGGAATCGAATGAGCAGTTCTTC. It encodes CASSSIEGESNEQFF. The chain uses TRBV27 and TRBJ2-1, with D possibly TRBD1 on 6 matching bases. Germline lookup yields CDR1 MNHEY and CDR2 SMNVEV (reference sequence). The CDR3 covers 15 residues. Trimming shortened V by 4 bases and J by 7 bases, and 17 bases separated the two germline ends.